This is a list of T cell receptor beta chains from one sample in a study of blood T cell repertoires in COVID-19. Repertoires were generated with immunoSEQ multiplex PCR, while TCRdb's copy carries only in-frame clones and drops some. Among about 42,000 clones listed, around 90% were seen once. Sequenced sample: peripheral blood. These receptors all come from a human donor in a cohort sampled during active COVID-19. CDR3s include the opening cysteine and the closing phenylalanine or tryptophan. Fields, in order: D gene, V gene, J gene, clone size, CDR3 DNA, CDR3 protein. A D gene is named only where the DNA matches it firmly. Size is omitted from some rows. Given values are once, few, many or a class for expanded clones.

D gene: TRBD1
V gene: TRBV4-1
J gene: TRBJ1-6
clone size: NA
CDR3 DNA: TGCGCCAGCAGCCGCATTTCCGGGACAGGGAGCTCCTATAATTCACCCCTCCACTTT
CDR3 protein: CASSRISGTGSSYNSPLHF

D gene: TRBD1
V gene: TRBV24-1
J gene: TRBJ1-2
clone size: NA
CDR3 DNA: TGTGCCACCAGTGATGTAAGACAGGGGAACTATGGCTACACCTTC
CDR3 protein: CATSDVRQGNYGYTF

D gene: TRBD1
V gene: TRBV6-6
J gene: TRBJ1-4
clone size: once
CDR3 DNA: TGTGCCAGCAGCCCGGGACAGGGAATTGAAAAACTGTTTTTT
CDR3 protein: CASSPGQGIEKLFF

D gene: TRBD1
V gene: TRBV5-1
J gene: TRBJ1-3
clone size: NA
CDR3 DNA: TGCGCCAGCAGCAGGACAGGGGGTCTAACTGGAAACACCATATATTTT
CDR3 protein: CASSRTGGLTGNTIYF

D gene: TRBD1
V gene: TRBV9
J gene: TRBJ1-5
clone size: NA
CDR3 DNA: TGTGCCAGCAGCGTAGCAGGGGGGAATAGCAATCAGCCCCAGCATTTT
CDR3 protein: CASSVAGGNSNQPQHF

D gene: TRBD1
V gene: TRBV10-3
J gene: TRBJ1-2
clone size: NA
CDR3 DNA: TGTGCCATCGAAGGACAGGGGCTCTATGGCTACACCTTC
CDR3 protein: CAIEGQGLYGYTF

D gene: TRBD1
V gene: TRBV5-6
J gene: TRBJ1-3
clone size: NA
CDR3 DNA: TGTGCCAGCAGCTTGCGGACAGGGTTGAACACCATATATTTT
CDR3 protein: CASSLRTGLNTIYF

D gene: TRBD1
V gene: TRBV6-5
J gene: TRBJ1-2
clone size: NA
CDR3 DNA: TGTGCCAGCAGTCTTACAACAGGGGGTGGCGGCTACACCTTC
CDR3 protein: CASSLTTGGGGYTF

D gene: TRBD1
V gene: TRBV25-1
J gene: TRBJ2-7
clone size: NA
CDR3 DNA: TGTGCCAGCAGTGTAACAGGGGGCGCTTCCTACGAGCAGTACTTC
CDR3 protein: CASSVTGGASYEQYF

D gene: TRBD1
V gene: TRBV6-4
J gene: TRBJ1-2
clone size: NA
CDR3 DNA: TGTGCCAGCAGTCCAGACGGGACAGCGTCCTATGGCTACACCTTC
CDR3 protein: CASSPDGTASYGYTF

D gene: NA
V gene: TRBV29-1
J gene: TRBJ2-7
clone size: NA
CDR3 DNA: TGCAGCGCAGCCATTGACAATTCCTACGAGCAGTACTTC
CDR3 protein: CSAAIDNSYEQYF

D gene: NA
V gene: TRBV6-1
J gene: TRBJ1-5
clone size: NA
CDR3 DNA: TGTGCCAGCAGTGGCTACAGGGACCATAGCAATCAGCCCCAGCATTTT
CDR3 protein: CASSGYRDHSNQPQHF

D gene: NA
V gene: TRBV19
J gene: TRBJ1-1
clone size: NA
CDR3 DNA: TGTGCCAGTAGTATTGATGGGGCGGTGTGGGGGCACACTGAAGCTTTCTTT
CDR3 protein: CASSIDGAVWGHTEAFF

D gene: TRBD1
V gene: TRBV11-2
J gene: TRBJ2-7
clone size: NA
CDR3 DNA: TGTGCCAGCGGACCTAACCGGGACAGGGGCAACGAGCAGTACTTC
CDR3 protein: CASGPNRDRGNEQYF

D gene: TRBD1
V gene: TRBV5-5
J gene: TRBJ1-2
clone size: NA
CDR3 DNA: TGTGCCAGCAGCTTATATCGACAGGGGGAATCGGGCTACACCTTC
CDR3 protein: CASSLYRQGESGYTF

D gene: NA
V gene: TRBV4-3
J gene: TRBJ1-2
clone size: once
CDR3 DNA: TGCGCCAGCAGCCATACAGGGATTCATGGCTACACCTTC
CDR3 protein: CASSHTGIHGYTF

D gene: NA
V gene: TRBV5-6
J gene: TRBJ1-1
clone size: NA
CDR3 DNA: TGTGCCAGCAGCTTGGGACAGGCTGAAGCTTTCTTT
CDR3 protein: CASSLGQAEAFF

D gene: TRBD1
V gene: TRBV6-2/TRBV6-3
J gene: TRBJ2-7
clone size: NA
CDR3 DNA: TGTGCCAGCAGTTACTCTGTGGGGACAGGCTCCTACGAGCAGTACTTC
CDR3 protein: CASSYSVGTGSYEQYF

D gene: NA
V gene: TRBV27
J gene: TRBJ2-7
clone size: NA
CDR3 DNA: TGTGCCAGCAGTTGGATAACAGGCGGCGAGCAGTACTTC
CDR3 protein: CASSWITGGEQYF

D gene: NA
V gene: TRBV5-1
J gene: TRBJ2-7
clone size: NA
CDR3 DNA: TGCGCCAGCAGCTTGGATTCCCAGGGGACGGTGAATGACGAGCAGTACTTC
CDR3 protein: CASSLDSQGTVNDEQYF

D gene: NA
V gene: TRBV28
J gene: TRBJ1-6
clone size: NA
CDR3 DNA: TGTGCCAGCACCTTGACAGGAGCTGGAGGTTCACCCCTCCACTTT
CDR3 protein: CASTLTGAGGSPLHF

D gene: TRBD1
V gene: TRBV9
J gene: TRBJ1-1
clone size: NA
CDR3 DNA: TGTGCCAGCAGCCAGACCGACAGGGGAGGCACTGAAGCTTTCTTT
CDR3 protein: CASSQTDRGGTEAFF

D gene: NA
V gene: TRBV13
J gene: TRBJ1-6
clone size: once
CDR3 DNA: TGTGCCAGCAGCTTAGGATGGGGCAGGGGCGATGGTTCACCCCTCCACTTT
CDR3 protein: CASSLGWGRGDGSPLHF

D gene: NA
V gene: TRBV4-3
J gene: TRBJ2-1
clone size: NA
CDR3 DNA: TGCGCCAGCAGCCAAGACCCGGGAGTCCTATACAATGAGCAGTTCTTC
CDR3 protein: CASSQDPGVLYNEQFF

D gene: TRBD2
V gene: TRBV29-1
J gene: TRBJ2-2
clone size: NA
CDR3 DNA: TGCAGCGTTGAGGGGATCGCGGGAGACACCGGGGAGCTGTTTTTT
CDR3 protein: CSVEGIAGDTGELFF

D gene: NA
V gene: TRBV5-6
J gene: TRBJ1-2
clone size: NA
CDR3 DNA: TGTGCCAGCAGCTCCCTTCTTGACCGGGACTACTATGGCTACACCTTC
CDR3 protein: CASSSLLDRDYYGYTF

D gene: NA
V gene: TRBV18
J gene: TRBJ1-2
clone size: NA
CDR3 DNA: TGTGCCAGCTCACCTCGATTAGCGGATAACTATGGCTACACCTTC
CDR3 protein: CASSPRLADNYGYTF

D gene: TRBD2
V gene: TRBV5-1
J gene: TRBJ2-3
clone size: NA
CDR3 DNA: TGCGCCAGCAGCGAGAGCGGGGAAATCACAGATACGCAGTATTTT
CDR3 protein: CASSESGEITDTQYF

D gene: TRBD1
V gene: TRBV6-2/TRBV6-3
J gene: TRBJ1-5
clone size: NA
CDR3 DNA: TGTGCCAGCAGTTACGGGGGCAGGGGGCACCAGCCCCAGCATTTT
CDR3 protein: CASSYGGRGHQPQHF

D gene: TRBD2
V gene: TRBV9
J gene: TRBJ2-3
clone size: NA
CDR3 DNA: TGTGCCAGCAGCGTAGGTGCTGGCGGGGGGATCACAGATACGCAGTATTTT
CDR3 protein: CASSVGAGGGITDTQYF

D gene: NA
V gene: TRBV6-2/TRBV6-3
J gene: TRBJ2-7
clone size: NA
CDR3 DNA: TGTGCCAGCAGTTACTCGAGGCTGACTATATCCTCCTACGAGCAGTACTTC
CDR3 protein: CASSYSRLTISSYEQYF

D gene: NA
V gene: TRBV4-2
J gene: TRBJ1-1
clone size: NA
CDR3 DNA: TGTGCCAGCAGCCATGCAGGGGAGTATGAAGCTTTCTTT
CDR3 protein: CASSHAGEYEAFF

D gene: TRBD1
V gene: TRBV11-2
J gene: TRBJ2-7
clone size: few
CDR3 DNA: TGTGCCAGCAGCCGAAGGCGCGGACAGGGATACGAGCAGTACTTC
CDR3 protein: CASSRRRGQGYEQYF

D gene: NA
V gene: TRBV10-3
J gene: TRBJ1-5
clone size: once
CDR3 DNA: TGTGCCATCAGTGAATTTGTGGAGACAGAAGGGCAGCCCCAGCATTTT
CDR3 protein: CAISEFVETEGQPQHF

D gene: NA
V gene: TRBV7-2
J gene: TRBJ1-4
clone size: NA
CDR3 DNA: TGTGCCAGCAGCCGGGACATCCGCCAAAAACTGTTTTTT
CDR3 protein: CASSRDIRQKLFF

D gene: TRBD1
V gene: TRBV4-3
J gene: TRBJ2-7
clone size: NA
CDR3 DNA: TGCGCCAGCAGCCAAGATAAGGGGACAGGTGATAACGAGCAGTACTTC
CDR3 protein: CASSQDKGTGDNEQYF

D gene: TRBD2
V gene: TRBV5-1
J gene: TRBJ2-7
clone size: NA
CDR3 DNA: TGCGCCAGCAGCTTGGTGGGGCGGGAGAACGAGCAGTACTTC
CDR3 protein: CASSLVGRENEQYF

D gene: NA
V gene: TRBV9
J gene: TRBJ2-7
clone size: NA
CDR3 DNA: TGTGCCAGCAGCCCGCGGACAGAGACCTACGAGCAGTACTTC
CDR3 protein: CASSPRTETYEQYF

D gene: NA
V gene: TRBV11-2
J gene: TRBJ2-5
clone size: NA
CDR3 DNA: TGTGCCAGCAGTACCGCCAGATGGGATAGCGGCTCCCAAGAGACCCAGTACTTC
CDR3 protein: CASSTARWDSGSQETQYF

D gene: TRBD2
V gene: TRBV6-1
J gene: TRBJ2-7
clone size: NA
CDR3 DNA: TGTGCCAGCAGTGAGCGGGGGAGATCCTACGAGCAGTACTTC
CDR3 protein: CASSERGRSYEQYF

D gene: TRBD1
V gene: TRBV4-3
J gene: TRBJ1-4
clone size: NA
CDR3 DNA: TGCGCCAGCAGCCAAGGACAGGGGGGCGAAAAACTGTTTTTT
CDR3 protein: CASSQGQGGEKLFF

D gene: TRBD2
V gene: TRBV7-8
J gene: TRBJ2-7
clone size: NA
CDR3 DNA: TGTGCCAGCAGCGCCGGACTAGCGGGTACCTCCTACGAGCAGTACTTC
CDR3 protein: CASSAGLAGTSYEQYF

D gene: NA
V gene: TRBV7-2
J gene: TRBJ2-7
clone size: few
CDR3 DNA: TGTGCCAGCAGCTTACTTCATGGCAACGAGCAGTACTTC
CDR3 protein: CASSLLHGNEQYF

D gene: TRBD1
V gene: TRBV18
J gene: TRBJ2-1
clone size: NA
CDR3 DNA: TGTGCCAGCTCACCACCACAGGGGGTGTCCAATGAGCAGTTCTTC
CDR3 protein: CASSPPQGVSNEQFF

D gene: NA
V gene: TRBV6-5
J gene: TRBJ1-2
clone size: NA
CDR3 DNA: TGTGCCAGTGGACGCGGGAGAGACTATGGCTACACCTTC
CDR3 protein: CASGRGRDYGYTF

D gene: NA
V gene: TRBV6-5
J gene: TRBJ1-3
clone size: once
CDR3 DNA: TGTGCCAGCACCACACAGGGTCGAAACACCATATATTTT
CDR3 protein: CASTTQGRNTIYF

D gene: TRBD1
V gene: TRBV5-1
J gene: TRBJ1-3
clone size: NA
CDR3 DNA: TGCGCCAGCAGCGGCGGGACAGTGGGAAACACCATATATTTT
CDR3 protein: CASSGGTVGNTIYF